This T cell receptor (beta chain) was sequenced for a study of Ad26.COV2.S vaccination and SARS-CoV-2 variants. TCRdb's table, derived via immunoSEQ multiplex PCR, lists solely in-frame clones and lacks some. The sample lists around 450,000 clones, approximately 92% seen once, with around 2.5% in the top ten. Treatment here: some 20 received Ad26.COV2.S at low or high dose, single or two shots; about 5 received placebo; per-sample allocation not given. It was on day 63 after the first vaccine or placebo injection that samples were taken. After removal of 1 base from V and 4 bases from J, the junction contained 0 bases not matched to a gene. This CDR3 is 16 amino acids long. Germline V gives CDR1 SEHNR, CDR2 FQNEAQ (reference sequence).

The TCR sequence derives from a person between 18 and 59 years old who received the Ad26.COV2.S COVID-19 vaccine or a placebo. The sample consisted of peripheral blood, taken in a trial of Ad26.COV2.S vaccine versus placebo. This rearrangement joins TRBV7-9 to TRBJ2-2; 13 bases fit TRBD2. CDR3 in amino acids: CASSLGTSGSTGELFF. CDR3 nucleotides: TGTGCCAGCAGCTTAGGGACTAGCGGGAGCACCGGGGAGCTGTTTTTT.